This passage covers 15 T cell receptor beta chains from one sample sequenced in a study of blood T cell repertoires in COVID-19 (TCRdb year 2020). Libraries came from the immunoSEQ multiplex PCR assay. This immuneACCESS table, as held by TCRdb, lists in-frame sequences with V and J called but not all clones. Of the missing ones, under half trace to an unresolved V gene in checked studies; the others have no known cause. This sample lists about 47,000 clones; under 70% were detected once. Jointly, the top ten make up 8.8% of the sample. Sample: peripheral blood. Receptors originate from a woman in her seventies with acute or convalescent COVID-19.

The chain couples TRBV5-1 to TRBJ2-3; TRBD1 agrees at 8 bases. Germline CDR1 is SGHRS and CDR2 is YFSETQ. After removal of 3 bases from V and 8 bases from J, the junction contained 5 bases not matched to a gene. The CDR3 spans 13 residues. The CDR3 coding sequence is TGCGCCAGCAGCTCCGACAGGGGAGGTACGCAGTATTTT. This sequence encodes CASSSDRGGTQYF.

Only one count was recorded for this clone. The chain couples TRBV6-5 to TRBJ1-4; 10 nucleotides line up with TRBD1. This CDR3 contains 12 residues. Germline loops: CDR1 MNHEY, CDR2 SVGAGI. J gave up 14 bases and V 8 bases, and 8 bases lay outside the gene matches. For the CDR3, the DNA is TGTGCCAGCTCATGGACAGGGGGGAGTCTGTTTTTT. This sequence encodes CASSWTGGSLFF.

The rearrangement links TRBV5-1 to TRBJ1-6, with TRBD1 identical over 7 bases. This CDR3 spans 15 amino acids. Germline lookup yields CDR1 SGHRS and CDR2 YFSETQ. V dropped 0 bases and J dropped 9; count of bases not matched to a gene: 6. CDR3: CASSLAYRGPSPLHF. The CDR3 nucleotides are TGCGCCAGCAGCTTGGCCTACAGGGGACCTTCACCCCTCCACTTT.

The V and J genes are TRBV2 and TRBJ2-1; 11 positions match TRBD2. This CDR3 has 15 residues. Looked up from germline, CDR1 is SNHLY and CDR2 is FYNNEI. The ends lost 1 base at V and 12 bases at J; junction bases unmatched: 8. The CDR3 DNA reads TGTGCCAGCAGTGAAGGTTTTAGCGGGAGGGCCGGGCAGTTCTTC. This encodes CASSEGFSGRAGQFF.

V is TRBV18 and J is TRBJ1-2, with TRBD1 identical over 8 bases. The germline CDR1 and CDR2 sequences are KGHSH and LQKENI. The V segment lost 3 bases and the J segment 4 bases; nucleotides outside the gene matches: 1. This CDR3 contains 13 residues. The CDR3 nucleotides are TGTGCCAGCTCACCCAGGGGGCTCTATGGCTACACCTTC. This codes for CASSPRGLYGYTF.

The chain uses TRBV21-1 and TRBJ2-7; the table's D call TRBD1 went unverified against the DNA. TRBV21-1 is termed a pseudogene. The CDR3 consists of 16 residues. The CDR3 is CASSKFVGQGPHEQYF. The CDR3, as DNA: TGTGCCAGCAGCAAATTCGTGGGACAGGGTCCCCACGAGCAGTACTTC.

This chain connects TRBV6-5 to TRBJ1-1; 7 bases are shared with TRBD1. The CDR3 covers 15 residues. J was trimmed by 1 base and V by 5 bases; bases with no gene match: 7. Germline lookup yields CDR1 MNHEY and CDR2 SVGAGI. The CDR3 coding sequence is TGTGCCAGCAGTCCCGCGGGACAGTCGAACACTGAAGCTTTCTTT. Its translation is CASSPAGQSNTEAFF.

V is TRBV19 and J is TRBJ1-6; TRBD1 matches at 10 bases. The V and J ends lost 10 bases and 7 bases, in that order; junction bases with no gene match: 4. Per the germline V gene, CDR1 is LNHDA and CDR2 is SQIVND (reference sequence). The CDR3 has 13 residues. The CDR3 loop is CAIGTGVNSPLHF. The CDR3 nucleotides are TGTGCCATCGGGACAGGGGTAAATTCACCCCTCCACTTT.

The chain links TRBV9 to TRBJ1-6; D not resolved. This CDR3 comprises 14 residues. The germline CDR1 and CDR2 sequences are SGDLS and YYNGEE. Trimming stripped 0 bases from V and 8 bases from J, with 9 bases between. For the CDR3, the DNA is TGTGCCAGCAGCGTAGAGGTCGAGGATTCACCCCTCCACTTT. It is translated as CASSVEVEDSPLHF.

A few counts support this clone. The chain is built from TRBV7-2 and TRBJ2-3; 7 bases match TRBD2. CDR1 and CDR2 (germline): SGHTA, FQGNSA. The CDR3 runs 15 residues. V lost 5 bases to trimming and J lost 6 bases; unmatched junction nucleotides: 11. The CDR3 here is CASSTWGRASDTQYF. As DNA, the CDR3 is TGTGCCAGCAGCACGTGGGGGAGGGCCAGTGATACGCAGTATTTT.

The chain combines TRBV18 with TRBJ1-4, with 7 bases identical to TRBD1. The CDR3 has 16 amino acids. CDR1 and CDR2 from the germline V gene are KGHSH and LQKENI. Trimming took 4 bases from V and 4 from J; bases not matched to a gene: 9. CDR3 in amino acids: CASSRDPGTVNEKLFF. DNA of the CDR3: TGTGCCAGCTCACGAGATCCCGGGACAGTTAATGAAAAACTGTTTTTT.

The V gene is TRBV5-6, the J gene TRBJ1-2; 7 bases map to TRBD1. This CDR3 contains 15 residues. Trimming removed 4 bases from V and 5 bases from J; junction bases left unmatched: 11. Germline values: CDR1 SGHDT, CDR2 YYEEEE. CDR3 sequence: CASSPSGTAIYGYTF. CDR3 DNA: TGTGCCAGCAGCCCATCCGGGACAGCGATTTATGGCTACACCTTC.

V gene TRBV6-2 or TRBV6-3 combines with J gene TRBJ2-1; weak D call: TRBD1 (6 bases). The length of the CDR3 is 15 residues. Trimming pared 4 bases from V and 5 bases from J, leaving 15 bases between. From germline, CDR1 is MNHEY and CDR2 SVGEGT. The CDR3 protein is CASSFGQMINNEQFF. The CDR3 DNA follows: TGTGCCAGCAGTTTTGGACAGATGATCAACAATGAGCAGTTCTTC.

The chain is built from TRBV12-1 and TRBJ2-7; the table gives TRBD2 as D, unverified against the DNA. TRBV12-1 is classified as a pseudogene. The CDR3 is 21 residues long. This chain's CDR3 is CASSFGRYGTSGIRSSYEQYF. In DNA, the CDR3 is TGTGCCAGCAGCTTTGGGAGGTATGGGACTAGCGGCATCCGGAGCTCCTACGAGCAGTACTTC.

The chain is built from TRBV5-1 and TRBJ1-1; tentatively, D is TRBD1 (5 bases). CDR1 is SGHRS and CDR2 is YFSETQ in the germline V gene. V was clipped by 4 bases and J by 5 bases, with 18 bases between them. CDR3 size: 15 residues. CDR3 loop: CASSSQGGAATEAFF. The CDR3 DNA is TGCGCCAGCAGCAGTCAGGGCGGGGCGGCTACTGAAGCTTTCTTT.